This TCR beta chain is from a study of blood T cell repertoires in COVID-19. Study details: T cells, B-cell-depleted T cells, or PBMCs provided the cDNA or gDNA that served as material.

Authors' processing steps: Reference gene primer amplification gave nucleated cell count estimates. Some clones are missing from TCRdb's copy, which holds only in-frame ones; the method was immunoSEQ multiplex PCR. D and trimming come from the DNA, and the V and J calls and clone size come from that table. The data show roughly 200,000 clones, with 75% to 90% seen just once and more than 2.5% held by the top ten. The CDR3 consists of 13 residues. Trimming shortened V by 6 bases and J by 13 bases, and 19 bases separated the two germline ends. CDR1 and CDR2 (germline): MNHEY, SMNVEV (reference sequence).

The clonotype was recovered from a man between 60 and 70 years old with acute or convalescent COVID-19. The sequencing input was peripheral blood. This sequence joins TRBV27 and TRBJ2-1; D might be TRBD2 (6 bases). The CDR3 reads CASSPTSISPQFF. In DNA form, the CDR3 reads TGTGCCAGCAGCCCCACTAGCATTTCACCCCAGTTCTTC.